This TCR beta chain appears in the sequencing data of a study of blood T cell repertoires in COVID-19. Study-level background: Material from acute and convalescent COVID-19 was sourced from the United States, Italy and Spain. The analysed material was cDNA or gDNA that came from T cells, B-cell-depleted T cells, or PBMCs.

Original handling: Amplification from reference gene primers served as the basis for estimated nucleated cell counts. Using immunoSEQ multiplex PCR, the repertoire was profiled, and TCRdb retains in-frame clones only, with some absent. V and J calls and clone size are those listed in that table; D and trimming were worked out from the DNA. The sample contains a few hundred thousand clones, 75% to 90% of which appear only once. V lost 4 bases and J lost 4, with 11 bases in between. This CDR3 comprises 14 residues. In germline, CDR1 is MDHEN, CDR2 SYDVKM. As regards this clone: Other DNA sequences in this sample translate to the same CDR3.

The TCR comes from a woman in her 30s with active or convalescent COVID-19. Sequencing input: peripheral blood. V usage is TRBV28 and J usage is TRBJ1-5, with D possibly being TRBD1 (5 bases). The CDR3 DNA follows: TGTGCCAGCAGTTCCGATCGGGGGAATCAGCCCCAGCATTTT. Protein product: CASSSDRGNQPQHF.